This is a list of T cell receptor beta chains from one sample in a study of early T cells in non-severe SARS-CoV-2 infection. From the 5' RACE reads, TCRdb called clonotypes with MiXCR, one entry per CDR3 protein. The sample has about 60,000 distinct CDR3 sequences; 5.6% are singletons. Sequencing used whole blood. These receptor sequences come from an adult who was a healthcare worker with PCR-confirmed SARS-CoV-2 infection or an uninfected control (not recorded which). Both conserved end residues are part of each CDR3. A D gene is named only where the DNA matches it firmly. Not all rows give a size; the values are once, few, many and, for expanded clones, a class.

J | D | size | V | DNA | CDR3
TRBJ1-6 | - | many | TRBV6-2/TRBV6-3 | TGTGCCAGCAGCCAACGGGGTGCGGGCAATTCACCCCTCCACTTT | CASSQRGAGNSPLHF
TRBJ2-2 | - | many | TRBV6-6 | TGTGCCAGCAGTTACTCGGCAGATCTTTTTGGGGGGGAGCTGTTTTTT | CASSYSADLFGGELFF
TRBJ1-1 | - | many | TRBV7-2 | TGTGCCAGCAGCTACCGGGCGACTGAAGCTTTCTTT | CASSYRATEAFF
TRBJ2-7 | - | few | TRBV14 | TGTGCCAGCAGCCAAGATCTACGGACCAGAGAGTACTTC | CASSQDLRTREYF
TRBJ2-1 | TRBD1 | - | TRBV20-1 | TGCAGTGCTAGGGCCCGGGACAGCTCTTACAATGAGCAGTTCTTC | CSARARDSSYNEQFF
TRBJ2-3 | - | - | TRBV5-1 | TGCGCCAGCAGCTTATCAAGCGGGTCAGATACGCAGTATTTT | CASSLSSGSDTQYF
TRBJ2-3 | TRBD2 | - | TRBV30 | TGTGCCTGGAGCCTTTACGGACTAGCGGGGAGCACAGATACGCAGTATTTT | CAWSLYGLAGSTDTQYF
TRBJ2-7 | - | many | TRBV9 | TGTGCCAGCAGCGTAGATTGGGGAAAGTTTGACGAGCAGTACTTC | CASSVDWGKFDEQYF
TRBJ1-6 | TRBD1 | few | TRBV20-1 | TGCAGTGCTAGATTGACAGGGGATAGCTCACCCCTCCACTTT | CSARLTGDSSPLHF
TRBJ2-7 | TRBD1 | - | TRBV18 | TGTGCCAGCTCACCCCTGGGACAGGGCCCCTACGAGCAGTACTTC | CASSPLGQGPYEQYF
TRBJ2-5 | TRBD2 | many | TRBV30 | TGTGCCTGGAGTGTACTTACTAGCGGGGGGGGAGAGACCCAGTACTTC | CAWSVLTSGGGETQYF
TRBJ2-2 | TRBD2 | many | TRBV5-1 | TGCGCCAGCAGCCCAAGACTAGCGGGAGTCGGGGCCGGGGAGCTGTTTTTT | CASSPRLAGVGAGELFF
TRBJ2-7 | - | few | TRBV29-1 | TGCAGCGTTGGAAGGGGGACCTACGAGCAGTACTTC | CSVGRGTYEQYF
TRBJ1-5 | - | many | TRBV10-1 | TGCGCCAGCATAACATGGGCAGGGCAGTATCAGCCCCAGCATTTT | CASITWAGQYQPQHF
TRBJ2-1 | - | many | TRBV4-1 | TGCGCCAGCAGCCAGCAAGGGGGAGCCCCCTACAATGAGCAGTTCTTC | CASSQQGGAPYNEQFF
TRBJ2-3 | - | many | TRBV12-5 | TGTGCTAGTGGTTTGGATCTCGGAGGGACGCAGTATTTT | CASGLDLGGTQYF
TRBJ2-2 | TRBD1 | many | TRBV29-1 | TGCAGCGTCGGGACAGGGTGGACCGGGGAGCTGTTTTTT | CSVGTGWTGELFF
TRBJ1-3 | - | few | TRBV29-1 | TGCAGCGCCTGGACGGCCTCTGGAAACACCATATATTTT | CSAWTASGNTIYF
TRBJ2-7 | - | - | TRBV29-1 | TGCAGCGTTGCCCGGGACTCCTCCTACGAGCAGTACTTC | CSVARDSSYEQYF
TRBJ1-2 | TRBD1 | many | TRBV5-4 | TGTGCCAGCAGGGCTGGGACAGTAAGGGCCTATGGCTACACCTTC | CASRAGTVRAYGYTF
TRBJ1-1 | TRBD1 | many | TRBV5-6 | TGTGCCAGCAGCTTGGCCGGGACAGGGATGACTGAAGCTTTCTTT | CASSLAGTGMTEAFF
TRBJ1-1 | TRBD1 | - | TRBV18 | TGTGCCAGCTCGGGACAGGCCGGTGTGAACACTGAAGCTTTCTTT | CASSGQAGVNTEAFF
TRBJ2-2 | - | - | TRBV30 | TGTGCCTGGAGGGGACTCCGGATCGGGGAGCTGTTTTTT | CAWRGLRIGELFF
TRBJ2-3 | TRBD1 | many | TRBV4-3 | TGCGCCAGCAGCCAAGAAGACAGGGGAAGGCCAGATACGCAGTATTTT | CASSQEDRGRPDTQYF
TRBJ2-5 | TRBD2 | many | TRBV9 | TGTGCCAGCAGCGTAGCCGGAGCGGGAGCAGGAGAGACCCAGTACTTC | CASSVAGAGAGETQYF
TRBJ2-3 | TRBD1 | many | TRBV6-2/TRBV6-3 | TGTGCCAGCAGTTACTCGCGGGACAGGGGGCGCGGAGATACGCAGTATTTT | CASSYSRDRGRGDTQYF
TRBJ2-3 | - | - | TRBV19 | TGTGCCAGTAGTTCAGGGGCCCCCACAGATACGCAGTATTTT | CASSSGAPTDTQYF
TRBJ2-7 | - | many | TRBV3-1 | TGTGCCAGTATCTCATCGGGGCGGAGTGGGTCGTGGGGCGAGCAGTACTTC | CASISSGRSGSWGEQYF
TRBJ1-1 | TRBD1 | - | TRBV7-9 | TGTGCCAGCAGCTTAGAGGGGTCAGGGGGTGAAGCTTTCTTT | CASSLEGSGGEAFF
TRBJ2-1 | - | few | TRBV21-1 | TGTGCCAGCAGCGCCTCGGGCACCTACAATGAGCAGTTCTTC | CASSASGTYNEQFF
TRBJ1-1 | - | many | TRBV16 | TGTGCCAGCAGCCAATCGTCGGGGACAGCTTTCTTT | CASSQSSGTAFF
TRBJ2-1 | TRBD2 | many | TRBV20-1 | TGCAGTTCGGGGCGGGAGTGGGGCGGTGAGCAGTTCTTC | CSSGREWGGEQFF
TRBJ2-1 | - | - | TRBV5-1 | TGCGCCAGCAGCACTGGACACAGACTGGATGAGCAGTTCTTC | CASSTGHRLDEQFF
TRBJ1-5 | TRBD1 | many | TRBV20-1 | TGCAGTGCAGGTGACAGGGATCAGCCCCAGCATTTT | CSAGDRDQPQHF
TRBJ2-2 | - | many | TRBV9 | TGTGCCAGCAGCCCGTCCGGCACCGGGGAGCTGTTTTTT | CASSPSGTGELFF
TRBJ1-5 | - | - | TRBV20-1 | TGCAGTGCCCCAGGGGAAGTAAGCAATCAGCCCCAGCATTTT | CSAPGEVSNQPQHF
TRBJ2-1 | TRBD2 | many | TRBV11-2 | TGTGCCAGCAGCAAGGGACTAGCGGGGGCCAATGAGCAGTTCTTC | CASSKGLAGANEQFF
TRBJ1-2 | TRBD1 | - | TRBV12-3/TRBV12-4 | TGTGCCAGCAGTTGGGCCTCACAGGGGAACTATGGCTACACCTTC | CASSWASQGNYGYTF
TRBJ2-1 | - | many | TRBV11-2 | TGTGCCAGCAGCTTAGTTCGACTCATGAGCTCCTACAATGAGCAGTTCTTC | CASSLVRLMSSYNEQFF
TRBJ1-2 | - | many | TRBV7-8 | TGTGCCAGCAGCTTGCGGCAGTCTAACTATGGCTACACCTTC | CASSLRQSNYGYTF